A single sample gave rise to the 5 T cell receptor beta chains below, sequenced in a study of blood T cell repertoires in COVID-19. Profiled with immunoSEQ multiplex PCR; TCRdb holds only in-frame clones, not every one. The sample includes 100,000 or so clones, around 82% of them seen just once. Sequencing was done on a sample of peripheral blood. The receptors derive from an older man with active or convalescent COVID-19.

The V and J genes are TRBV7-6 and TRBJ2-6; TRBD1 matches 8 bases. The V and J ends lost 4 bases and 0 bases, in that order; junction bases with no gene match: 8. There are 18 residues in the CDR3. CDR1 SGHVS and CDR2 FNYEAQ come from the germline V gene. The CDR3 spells CASSSPDRASSGANVLTF. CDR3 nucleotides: TGTGCCAGCAGCTCCCCGGACAGGGCCAGCTCTGGGGCCAACGTCCTGACTTTC.

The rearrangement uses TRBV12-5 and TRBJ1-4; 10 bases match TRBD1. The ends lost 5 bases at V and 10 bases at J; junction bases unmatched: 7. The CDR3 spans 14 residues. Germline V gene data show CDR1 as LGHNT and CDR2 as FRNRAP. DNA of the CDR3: TGTGCTAGTGGTCCCACCGGGACAGGGGCAAAACTGTTTTTT. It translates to CASGPTGTGAKLFF.

The CDR3 reads CATGRGGTDTQYF. CDR3 in DNA: TGTGCCACAGGGCGGGGGGGCACAGATACGCAGTATTTT. This chain uses TRBV6-6 with TRBJ2-3, with 8 bases fitting TRBD2. The junction had 4 bases not matched to a gene; V was cut back by 10 bases and J by 1 base. Germline V gene sequence: CDR1 MNHNY, CDR2 SVGAGI (reference sequence). This CDR3 is built from 13 residues.

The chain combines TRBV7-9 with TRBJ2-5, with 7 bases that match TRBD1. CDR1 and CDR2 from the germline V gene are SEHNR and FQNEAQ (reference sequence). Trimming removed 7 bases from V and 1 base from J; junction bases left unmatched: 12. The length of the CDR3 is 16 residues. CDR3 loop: CASIHYWDSIQETQYF. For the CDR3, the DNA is TGTGCCAGCATCCATTACTGGGACAGTATCCAAGAGACCCAGTACTTC.

CDR3 DNA sequence: TGCGCCAGCAGCGCGCTCTCTGGGGCCAACGTCCTGACTTTC. Translating gives CASSALSGANVLTF. The V gene is TRBV5-1, the J gene TRBJ2-6; D is unclear. V was pared by 4 bases and J by 0 bases, with 5 bases between. The germline gives CDR1 SGHRS, CDR2 YFSETQ. CDR3 size: 14 residues.